The 26 T cell receptor beta chains below all came from one sample that was sequenced in a study of T cells in Graves' hyperthyroidism and ophthalmopathy. The TCR beta CDR3 regions underwent amplification using RNA transcripts as the source. TCR CDR3 underwent first-round RT-PCR with the HTBI primer set. Using its own MiXCR run on the multiplex PCR reads, TCRdb lists one record per CDR3 protein. This sample has fewer than 750,000 distinct CDR3 sequences, with around 42% found just once. Sequencing was done on a sample of peripheral blood or thyroid tissue (not recorded which). The source is a woman younger than 35 with Graves' hyperthyroidism.

Comments on this clonotype: A read error may be the cause here, since a much bigger clone is one base away. V is TRBV5-1 and J is TRBJ1-4, with 7 bases that match TRBD1. CDR1 is SGHRS, CDR2 YFSETQ, per germline. The CDR3 consists of 15 residues. CDR3 nucleotides: TGTGCCAGCAGCTTGCCCCAGGGGGCTAATGAAAAACTGTTTTTT. Translating gives CASSLPQGANEKLFF. The entire variable domain, with the rest obtained from reference TRBV5-1 and TRBJ1-4, is as follows: KAGVTQTPRYLIKTRGQQVTLSCSPISGHRSVSWYQQTPGQGLQFLFEYFSETQRNKGNFPGRFSGRQFSNSRSEMNVSTLELGDSALYLCASSLPQGANEKLFFGSGTQLSVL.

The table lists this clonotype with a count of one. The V call is TRBV4-1, the J call TRBJ1-2; unclear D gene. The length of the CDR3 is 10 residues. V lost 8 bases and J lost 2, with 3 bases in between. Germline lookup yields CDR1 MGHRA and CDR2 YSYEKL. CDR3 sequence (DNA): TGCGCCAGCGCCAACTATGGCTACACCTTC. Its protein is CASANYGYTF.

This clonotype was detected ten times or more. This chain connects TRBV7-3 to TRBJ2-7, with a tentative D call TRBD2 (6 bases). V was clipped by 3 bases and J by 2 bases, with 14 bases between them. In germline, CDR1 is SGHTA, CDR2 FQGTGA. The CDR3 loop spans 15 amino acids. CDR3 bases: TGTGCCAGCAGCTTGCTGGCGGGGAAGGCCTACGAGCAGTACTTC. The encoded protein is CASSLLAGKAYEQYF.

Concerning this clonotype: Just one base apart from a much larger clone, this may be a read error. The chain recombines TRBV6-4 with TRBJ1-1; tentative D call: TRBD1 (5 bases). The germline CDR1 and CDR2 sequences are MRHNA and SNTAGT. This CDR3 region has 13 residues. Trimming took 4 bases from V and 3 from J, leaving 9 bases between them. CDR3 protein: CASSGGGDTEAFF. The CDR3 DNA sequence: TGTGCCAGCAGTGGCGGGGGTGACACTGAAGCTTTCTTT.

The V call is TRBV25-1, the J call TRBJ1-3; D is perhaps TRBD1 (5 bases). The germline V gene encodes CDR1 MGHDK and CDR2 SYGVNS. Trimming pared 6 bases from V and 4 bases from J, leaving 10 bases between. This CDR3 spans 13 amino acids. CDR3 region: CASSMGGGNTIYF. The CDR3 coding sequence is TGTGCCAGCAGCATGGGGGGAGGAAACACCATATATTTT.

In its sample, this clonotype was seen a few times. The chain combines TRBV2 with TRBJ2-3; 9 bases align to TRBD2. CDR1 SNHLY and CDR2 FYNNEI come from the germline V gene. V was clipped by 10 bases and J by 4 bases; unmatched bases: 15. The CDR3 has 16 residues. CDR3 sequence (DNA): TGTGCCACCCCGGGTCGCGAGCGGGAGGCCTCAGATACGCAGTATTTT. Its translation is CATPGREREASDTQYF.

This clonotype occurred many times. The gene calls are TRBV4-1 and TRBJ2-7, with 8 bases identical to TRBD1. The trim removed 0 bases at V and 3 bases at J, leaving 13 bases unmatched. The CDR3 totals 18 residues. The germline V gene encodes CDR1 MGHRA and CDR2 YSYEKL. The CDR3 is CASSQDPGGGTSSYEQYF. In DNA form, the CDR3 reads TGCGCCAGCAGCCAAGATCCAGGGGGCGGGACTTCAAGCTACGAGCAGTACTTC.

This clonotype is termed medium-sized (0.01 to 0.1%). The chain uses TRBV2 and TRBJ2-5; TRBD2 is a possible D gene (6 bases). Germline V CDR1 and CDR2: SNHLY, FYNNEI. V was shortened by 4 bases and J by 1 base, with 13 bases between the two germline ends. This CDR3 is 15 amino acids long. CDR3 bases: TGTGCCAGCAGTGGAGCGGGTCGAGGCCAAGAGACCCAGTACTTC. Protein product: CASSGAGRGQETQYF. Complete variable domain (other parts from reference TRBV2 and TRBJ2-5): EPEVTQTPSHQVTQMGQEVILRCVPISNHLYFYWYRQILGQKVEFLVSFYNNEISEKSEIFDDQFSVERPDGSNFTLKIRSTKLEDSAMYFCASSGAGRGQETQYFGPGTRLLVL.

This chain connects TRBV5-4 to TRBJ1-5; unclear D gene. The CDR3 consists of 13 residues. Germline-derived CDR1 and CDR2 are SGHNT and YYREEE (reference sequence). The germline V and J ends were trimmed by 0 bases and 9 bases, with 10 bases remaining between them. Here the CDR3 DNA reads TGTGCCAGCAGCTTGGAAGCGGGAGGGCCCCAGCATTTT. Encoded protein: CASSLEAGGPQHF.

A few counts support this clonotype. This is likely a read error, given that the CDR3 carries no conserved phenylalanine or tryptophan at its end. Because the CDR3's place on the DNA is in doubt, the DNA is left out and the CDR3 is given as listed by TCRdb. The V gene is TRBV20-1, the J gene TRBJ1-1; the DNA was not used to check the table's D call, TRBD1. Germline V lookup: CDR1 DFQATT, CDR2 SNEGSKA (reference sequence). The CDR3 is 8 residues long, ends included. CDR3 loop: CSAGTAYS.

This rearrangement joins TRBV29-1 to TRBJ1-5, with no clear D. Germline V lookup: CDR1 SQVTM, CDR2 ANQGSEA. There are 13 residues in the CDR3. Trimming removed 7 bases from V and 0 bases from J, with 10 bases in between. The CDR3 nucleotides read TGCAGCGCCGGATGGGGTAGCAATCAGCCCCAGCATTTT. Its protein is CSAGWGSNQPQHF.

The chain is built from TRBV11-3 and TRBJ1-2, with TRBD1 as a possible D gene (6 bases). Trimming shortened V by 2 bases and J by 4 bases, and 11 bases separated the two germline ends. CDR3 length: 14 residues. The germline gives CDR1 SGHNT, CDR2 YENEEA. CDR3 residues: CASSLTGRGYGYTF. The CDR3 DNA reads TGTGCCAGCAGCTTAACGGGCAGGGGCTATGGCTACACCTTC.

V usage is TRBV11-2 and J usage is TRBJ2-2; possibly TRBD1 for D (6 bases). The CDR3 loop spans 18 amino acids. Germline lookup yields CDR1 SGHAT and CDR2 FQNNGV. Between the trimmed V and J ends, which lost 5 bases and 3 bases, there was a span of 22 bases. CDR3 sequence (DNA): TGTGCCAGCAGCAAAGAGGACAGTAACTATGGCTACACCGGGGAGCTGTTTTTT. Translating gives CASSKEDSNYGYTGELFF.

This clonotype has a handful of counts. The chain links TRBV20-1 to TRBJ2-3; D is unclear. Trimming stripped 1 base from V and 1 base from J, with 9 bases between. Germline V gene lookup returns CDR1 DFQATT and CDR2 SNEGSKA (reference sequence). The length of the CDR3 is 14 residues. The CDR3 DNA reads TGCAGTGCTAGAGGCCCAACCGGCACAGATACGCAGTATTTT. This translates into CSARGPTGTDTQYF.

This clonotype was picked up many times. V is TRBV25-1 and J is TRBJ1-1, with unresolved D. Germline V gives CDR1 MGHDK, CDR2 SYGVNS. The V end lost 3 bases, the J end lost 1 base, and 6 bases lay between the germline ends. This CDR3 is 13 amino acids long. CDR3 DNA: TGTGCCAGCAGTGACACCTCGAACACTGAAGCTTTCTTT. Protein sequence: CASSDTSNTEAFF.

Concerning this clonotype itself: The germline gene is not matched at one end of the junction; a read error may be the cause. The V and J genes are TRBV7-9 and TRBJ1-2; D perhaps matches TRBD1 (6 bases). CDR1 is SEHNR, CDR2 FQNEAQ, per germline (reference sequence). The CDR3 covers 17 residues. This CDR3 reads CASSFFSGTRRDDGYTF. Here the CDR3 DNA reads TGCGCCAGCAGCTTCTTTAGCGGGACAAGACGGGATGATGGCTACACCTTC.

This clonotype was recorded many times. The gene calls are TRBV19 and TRBJ1-2; possibly TRBD1 for D (6 bases). Germline V lookup: CDR1 LNHDA, CDR2 SQIVND (reference sequence). The CDR3 length is 14 residues. V was cut by 4 bases and J by 4 bases, with 13 bases left in between. CDR3 nucleotide sequence: TGTGCCAGTAGTACCCGGGGACATATCTATGGCTACACCTTC. Its translation: CASSTRGHIYGYTF.

The sample holds many counts of this clonotype. The rearrangement joins TRBV6-5 to TRBJ1-2, with no clear D. The CDR3 length is 14 residues. Trimming took 5 bases from V and 8 from J, leaving 18 bases between them. Per germline, CDR1 MNHEY and CDR2 SVGAGI. The CDR3 DNA reads as TGTGCCAGCAGTCGAAGGACCGATACCTACGGCTACACCTTC. Amino acid sequence: CASSRRTDTYGYTF.

The chain is built from TRBV6-1 and TRBJ2-2, with D tentatively TRBD2 (5 bases). This CDR3 spans 11 amino acids. CDR1 is MNHNS, CDR2 SASEGT, per germline. Trimming took 8 bases from V and 8 from J, leaving 9 bases between them. CDR3 coding DNA: TGTGCCAGCGGACTGACAGGGGAGCTGTTTTTT. This gives the protein CASGLTGELFF.

J is TRBJ2-7 and V is TRBV20-1, with TRBD2 matching over 12 bases. The tail of the sequence fits TRBJ2-1 better, so the J call may be wrong. Germline lookup yields CDR1 DFQATT and CDR2 SNEGSKA (reference sequence). This CDR3 is built from 16 residues. CDR3 loop: CSARAPASGRENEQFF. The CDR3, as DNA: TGCAGTGCTAGAGCCCCAGCTAGCGGGAGGGAGAATGAGCAGTTCTTC.

Only a few counts were recorded for this clonotype. V gene TRBV4-1 combines with J gene TRBJ2-7; 8 bases agree with TRBD2. Germline CDR1 and CDR2: MGHRA and YSYEKL. Trimming removed 1 base from V and 4 bases from J; junction bases left unmatched: 6. This CDR3 spans 15 amino acids. The CDR3: CASSQGSGSFYEQYF. DNA of the CDR3: TGCGCCAGCAGCCAAGGCAGCGGGAGTTTTTACGAGCAGTACTTC.

The V gene is TRBV7-2, the J gene TRBJ1-1; no firm D call. The germline CDR1 and CDR2 sequences are SGHTA and FQGNSA. V was cut by 3 bases and J by 14 bases, with 31 bases left in between. The CDR3 totals 17 residues. CDR3 nucleotides: TGTGCCAGCAGCTTGGGAATTAGCGGGAGGGCCCTCGGTGAGCAGTTCTTT. Translated: CASSLGISGRALGEQFF.

Turning to this clonotype: Its ends do not fully match the called genes, so a read error is possible. The chain joins TRBV20-1 to TRBJ2-5; a possible D gene is TRBD2 (6 bases). Germline V gene lookup returns CDR1 DFQATT and CDR2 SNEGSKA (reference sequence). CDR3 size: 13 residues. CDR3 amino acids: CSASGLTREIQYF. The CDR3 DNA sequence: TGCAGTGCTAGTGGCCTAACCCGGGAGATCCAGTACTTC.

J is TRBJ2-5 and V is TRBV7-2, with 10 bases that match TRBD1. This CDR3 has 16 residues. V lost 5 bases and J lost 6; bases outside the gene matches: 12. Germline V gene lookup returns CDR1 SGHTA and CDR2 FQGNSA. DNA for the CDR3: TGTGCCAGCAGCCTGTCCGTCGGGGACAGGGGCCAGACCCAGTACTTC. Amino acids: CASSLSVGDRGQTQYF.

The V gene is TRBV24-1, the J gene TRBJ1-2, with 7 bases fitting TRBD1. The CDR3 sequence is 11 residues long. From germline, CDR1 is KGHDR and CDR2 SFDVKD. Unmatched junction bases numbered 3, after V lost 3 bases and J lost 12 bases. DNA for the CDR3: TGTGCCACCAGTGATCCCGGGACAGACACCTTC. It specifies CATSDPGTDTF.

About this clonotype: A much larger clone differs by one base, so this may be a read error. The chain carries TRBV19 and TRBJ1-6; TRBD1 matches 7 bases. The CDR3 length is 14 residues. The germline gives CDR1 LNHDA, CDR2 SQIVND (reference sequence). The junction had 8 bases not matched to a gene; V was cut back by 6 bases and J by 9 bases. DNA of the CDR3: TGTGCCAGTAGCTCCCAAGAGGGGGCTTCACCCCTCCACTTT. Translation: CASSSQEGASPLHF.